These 9 T cell receptor beta chains came from one sample sequenced in a study of OX40 agonist ivuxolimab in advanced cancers. Measured with immunoSEQ multiplex PCR; TCRdb has only the in-frame clones, and not every one. Among under 80,000 clones listed, roughly 90% were seen once. Sequences were derived from CD4+ or CD8+ T cells sorted from blood, sampled in a trial of the OX40 agonist ivuxolimab. The receptors derive from an adult with an advanced solid tumor such as melanoma, head and neck, liver or kidney cancer.

The chain carries TRBV5-6 and TRBJ1-1; possibly TRBD1 for D (5 bases). The V gene's germline CDR1 is SGHDT and CDR2 YYEEEE. The CDR3 has 15 residues. V lost 0 bases and J lost 4, with 13 bases in between. CDR3 in amino acids: CASSLAAAQGTEAFF. In DNA, the CDR3 is TGTGCCAGCAGCTTGGCGGCAGCTCAGGGCACTGAAGCTTTCTTT.

The CDR3 protein is CASSTRQGRGTGELFF. The CDR3 DNA follows: TGTGCCAGTAGTACCCGACAGGGTCGTGGCACCGGGGAGCTGTTTTTT. This rearrangement joins TRBV19 to TRBJ2-2; TRBD1 matches at 7 bases. The J segment lost 4 bases and the V segment lost 4 bases, leaving 9 bases of the junction unmatched. The CDR3 has 16 amino acids. Looked up from germline, CDR1 is LNHDA and CDR2 is SQIVND (reference sequence).

This clone showed up just a few times. CDR3 sequence (DNA): TGTGCCAGCAGTTCGGGAGGTGGGACAGGGCGCGGCTACACCTTC. Its protein is CASSSGGGTGRGYTF. The rearrangement uses TRBV7-2 and TRBJ1-2, with 9 nucleotides matching TRBD1. The CDR3 extends over 15 amino acids. With 6 bases clipped from V and 8 bases from J, the junction kept 13 bases outside the gene matches. Germline V lookup: CDR1 SGHTA, CDR2 FQGNSA.

The rearrangement links TRBV6-5 to TRBJ2-2; D is ambiguous. Trimming removed 6 bases at V and 4 bases at J, with 9 bases between. The CDR3 spans 13 residues. Germline V gives CDR1 MNHEY, CDR2 SVGAGI. The CDR3 region has the DNA TGTGCCAGCAGACCCAGAGCCACCGGGGAGCTGTTTTTT. Protein product: CASRPRATGELFF.

The rearrangement joins TRBV4-1 to TRBJ1-4; 8 bases are shared with TRBD1. The V and J ends lost 4 bases and 8 bases, in that order; junction bases with no gene match: 6. CDR1 is MGHRA and CDR2 is YSYEKL in the germline V gene. CDR3 length equals 14 residues. CDR3 amino acids: CASSLQGAGEKLFF. CDR3 DNA sequence: TGCGCCAGCAGCCTGCAGGGGGCCGGCGAAAAACTGTTTTTT.

V usage is TRBV28 and J usage is TRBJ1-2; D remains ambiguous. V lost 5 bases and J lost 0, with 4 bases in between. Germline V gives CDR1 MDHEN, CDR2 SYDVKM. The CDR3 length is 12 residues. The CDR3 spells CASSQANYGYTF. The DNA of the CDR3 is TGTGCCAGCAGTCAGGCTAACTATGGCTACACCTTC.

This chain connects TRBV7-2 to TRBJ1-6, with no clear D. This CDR3 has 13 residues. The V gene lost 8 bases and the J gene lost 6 bases, with 11 bases spanning the gap. Germline CDR1 SGHTA, CDR2 FQGNSA. CDR3 bases: TGTGCCAGCTCCTGGGTTGGTAATTCACCCCTCCACTTT. Its translation is CASSWVGNSPLHF.

This sequence joins TRBV28 and TRBJ2-7, with a possible D match to TRBD2 (5 bases). With 4 bases removed from V and 3 bases from J, the gap between germline ends came to 16 bases. This CDR3 region has 15 residues. Per the germline V gene, CDR1 is MDHEN and CDR2 is SYDVKM. The CDR3: CASSSPVGRDYEQYF. The CDR3 coding sequence is TGTGCCAGCAGTTCCCCGGTAGGGAGAGACTACGAGCAGTACTTC.

This clone was recorded once. The chain uses TRBV5-5 and TRBJ1-1; maybe TRBD1 (6 bases). CDR3 length: 15 residues. The V end was cut by 5 bases, the J end by 4 bases, with 18 bases between. CDR1 SGHKS and CDR2 YYEKEE come from the germline V gene (reference sequence). The CDR3 DNA is TGTGCCAGCAGGGGATCTCAGGGGTCCGGCACTGAAGCTTTCTTT. Translating it yields CASRGSQGSGTEAFF.